This TCR beta chain is from a study of T cell changes during pregnancy in multiple sclerosis. Profiled with immunoSEQ multiplex PCR; TCRdb holds only in-frame clones, not every one. The sample lists roughly 110,000 clones, 90% to 95% occurring once. The germline V gene has CDR1 SGHRS and CDR2 YFSETQ. This CDR3 has 21 amino acids. V was clipped by 4 bases and J by 2 bases; unmatched bases: 18. This sample comprised peripheral blood, obtained in the third trimester of pregnancy. The TCR sequence derives from a female donor with multiple sclerosis, enrolled in a pregnancy study. This chain joins TRBV5-1 and TRBJ2-1, with TRBD2 identical over 13 bases. DNA of the CDR3: TGCGCCAGCAGCCCTAGCTTTCACGGGGGACTAGCGGGAATGACCTACAATGAGCAGTTCTTC. Encoded protein: CASSPSFHGGLAGMTYNEQFF. Full variable domain (missing parts from reference TRBV5-1 and TRBJ2-1): KAGVTQTPRYLIKTRGQQVTLSCSPISGHRSVSWYQQTPGQGLQFLFEYFSETQRNKGNFPGRFSGRQFSNSRSEMNVSTLELGDSALYLCASSPSFHGGLAGMTYNEQFFGPGTRLTVL.